This TCR beta chain comes out of a study of cytomegalovirus exposure and HLA in healthy donors. Study at large: According to later analysis, the same platform produced the 110 or so validation and about 700 first-cohort repertoires.

Assay used: immunoSEQ multiplex PCR; TCRdb lists only in-frame clones, some missing. The sample lists about 140,000 clones, 84% occurring once. The CDR3 has 14 amino acids. Germline V gene sequence: CDR1 KGHSH, CDR2 LQKENI. Trimming removed 3 bases from V and 4 bases from J; junction bases left unmatched: 2. The clonotype comes from a woman in her twenties or thirties in good health and CMV-seronegative. Source material: PBMCs. This chain connects TRBV18 to TRBJ2-3, with TRBD2 matching over 9 bases. In nucleotides, the CDR3 is TGTGCCAGCTCACCCCCTAGCGGGGCAGATACGCAGTATTTT. Encoded protein: CASSPPSGADTQYF.